This T cell receptor beta chain originates from a study of neoadjuvant anti-PD-1 for oral cavity cancer. Time point defined: after neoadjuvant nivolumab, at surgical resection. CDR3 length: 13 residues. CDR1 is MDHEN, CDR2 SYDVKM, per germline. Assay: immunoSEQ multiplex PCR; the TCRdb copy retains only in-frame clones and omits some. Of around 13,000 clones listed, roughly 74% were seen once; the top ten hold around 2.4%. V gene TRBV28 combines with J gene TRBJ2-7; TRBD1 agrees at 9 bases. This TCR came from a person between 40 and 85 years old with oral cavity squamous cell carcinoma. The sequenced sample was PBMCs, obtained after nivolumab (anti-PD-1) treatment. CDR3 sequence: CAARTGETYEQYF. CDR3 sequence (DNA): TGTGCAGCCCGGACAGGGGAGACTTACGAGCAGTACTTC.